The source of this T cell receptor beta chain is a study of T-cell reconstitution after alpha-beta-depleted transplantation in children. This CDR3 is 14 amino acids long. Per the germline V gene, CDR1 is DFQATT and CDR2 is SNEGSKA (reference sequence). V was cut by 5 bases and J by 0 bases, with 13 bases left in between. Library preparation (for TCRbeta) was performed with unique molecular identifiers. TCRdb processed the PCR reads anew with MiXCR; each CDR3 protein has one entry. Of fewer than 550,000 distinct CDR3 sequences in the sample, about a tenth are singletons; the top ten hold approximately 5%.

The TCR originated in a human donor who donated a stem cell graft to a child with acute myeloid leukemia. The sample in question was PBMCs from the stem cell graft donor, obtained from the stem cell graft. The rearrangement joins TRBV20-1 to TRBJ1-1; D possibly corresponds to TRBD1 (6 bases). CDR3 loop: CSAGQPLMNTEAFF. CDR3 sequence (DNA): TGCAGTGCTGGACAGCCCCTCATGAACACTGAAGCTTTCTTT.